This T cell receptor (beta chain) emerged from a study of blood T cells in healthy people across ages. The CDR3 sequence is 12 residues long. Germline values: CDR1 MDHEN, CDR2 SYDVKM. V lost 8 bases, J lost 4 bases, and 9 bases lay in between. The use of a sample-barcoded 5' primer and a J-beta primer mix characterized a second PCR of about 7 to 12 cycles. Each single sample gave us at least 2.5 million CDR3-containing paired-end reads. A single record per CDR3 protein comes from TCRdb applying MiXCR to the 5' RACE reads. Of 540,000 or so distinct CDR3 sequences in the sample, around 48% are singletons; the top ten hold just under 25%.

The chain employs TRBV28 and TRBJ2-1; D is unclear. What was sequenced was blood. This sequence originates from a man older than 75 in good health. The chain's CDR3 is CASRQRYNEQFF. Written as DNA, the CDR3 is TGTGCCAGCCGTCAGAGATACAATGAGCAGTTCTTC.